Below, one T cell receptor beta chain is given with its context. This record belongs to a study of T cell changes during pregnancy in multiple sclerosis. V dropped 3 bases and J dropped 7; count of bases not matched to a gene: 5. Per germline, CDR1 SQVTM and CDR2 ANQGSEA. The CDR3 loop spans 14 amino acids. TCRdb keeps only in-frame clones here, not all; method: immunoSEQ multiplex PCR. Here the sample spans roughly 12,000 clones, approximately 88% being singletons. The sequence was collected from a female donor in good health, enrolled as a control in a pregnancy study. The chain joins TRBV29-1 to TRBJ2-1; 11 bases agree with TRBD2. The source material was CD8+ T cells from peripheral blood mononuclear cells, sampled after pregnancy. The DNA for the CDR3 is TGCAGCGTTGACGAACTAGCGGGAGTAAATGAGCAGTTCTTC. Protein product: CSVDELAGVNEQFF.